Listed here are 29 T cell receptor beta chains from one sample, sequenced in a study of metastatic and nonmetastatic thyroid tumors. With MiXCR, TCRdb called clones anew from the PCR reads. Here the sample spans over 20,000 clones, approximately 30% being singletons. All patients were untreated before thyroid surgery. The sample comprised blood. The origin of the receptors is a female donor with papillary thyroid cancer or a benign thyroid nodule (not recorded which). Some clones in this sample may be carry-over from other donors' samples.

Many counts were recorded for this clone. The chain has TRBV11-2 and TRBJ2-7, with D possibly being TRBD2 (7 bases). CDR1 and CDR2 (germline): SGHAT, FQNNGV. The CDR3 covers 16 residues. The V gene lost 5 bases and the J gene lost 6 bases, with 23 bases spanning the gap. CDR3 sequence: CASSHGRGASPGEQYF. CDR3 nucleotides: TGTGCCAGCAGCCACGGACGGGGGGCTTCTCCAGGCGAGCAGTACTTC.

This clone was seen only a few times. The chain uses TRBV20-1 and TRBJ2-7; 7 nucleotides agree with TRBD1. V shed 1 base and J 2 bases; nucleotides not matched to a gene: 14. CDR1 and CDR2 (germline): DFQATT, SNEGSKA (reference sequence). The CDR3 length is 17 residues. CDR3 in amino acids: CSARVTGVGRLTYEQYF. DNA of the CDR3: TGCAGTGCTAGAGTCACAGGGGTAGGGCGACTAACCTACGAGCAGTACTTC.

The chain recombines TRBV7-2 with TRBJ2-1, with 7 bases that match TRBD2. Germline CDR1 is SGHTA and CDR2 is FQGNSA. The CDR3 has 16 residues. V trimming: 6 bases; J trimming: 0 bases; junction bases outside the gene matches: 8. CDR3 nucleotide sequence: TGTGCCAGCAGGTATAGCGGGTATAGCTCCTACAATGAGCAGTTCTTC. Translated, it gives CASRYSGYSSYNEQFF. The full variable domain, its missing parts supplied by reference TRBV7-2 and TRBJ2-1, is GAGVSQSPSNKVTEKGKDVELRCDPISGHTALYWYRQSLGQGLEFLIYFQGNSAPDKSGLPSDRFSAERTGGSVSTLTIQRTQQEDSAVYLCASRYSGYSSYNEQFFGPGTRLTVL.

The sample holds a few counts of this clone. This CDR3 reads CASSSQGPLSYEQYF. CDR3 coding DNA: TGTGCCAGCAGTTCCCAAGGTCCTCTCTCCTACGAGCAGTACTTC. The chain joins TRBV6-2 or TRBV6-3 to TRBJ2-7; D remains unclear. The CDR3 length is 15 residues. Germline V gene lookup returns CDR1 MNHEY and CDR2 SVGEGT. The V end was cut by 4 bases, the J end by 0 bases, with 13 bases between.

Ten or more counts support this clone. V is TRBV2 and J is TRBJ2-1, with TRBD2 matching over 11 bases. J was trimmed by 2 bases and V by 4 bases; bases with no gene match: 10. The CDR3 is 18 amino acids. The germline gives CDR1 SNHLY, CDR2 FYNNEI. This CDR3 is CASSGLAGSSEAYNEQFF. The DNA for the CDR3 is TGTGCCAGCAGTGGACTAGCGGGAAGTAGTGAGGCCTACAATGAGCAGTTCTTC.

This clone counts as medium-sized (0.01 to 0.1%). The J gene is TRBJ1-4, the V gene TRBV11-1; D perhaps matches TRBD1 (6 bases). V dropped 4 bases and J dropped 3 bases, with 9 bases sitting between them. The CDR3 runs 14 residues. Germline values: CDR1 SGHAT, CDR2 FQDESV (reference sequence). The CDR3 coding sequence is TGTGCCAGCAGCTCGGACAGCCCTAATGAAAAACTGTTTTTT. This codes for CASSSDSPNEKLFF.

Judged by abundance, this clone is medium-sized (0.01 to 0.1%). J is TRBJ2-7 and V is TRBV24-1; unclear D gene. Trimming removed 8 bases from V and 6 bases from J, with 10 bases in between. The CDR3 is 11 residues long. Per germline, CDR1 KGHDR and CDR2 SFDVKD. The CDR3 nucleotides are TGTGCCACCAACGACGAACCCGAGCAGTACTTC. Its protein is CATNDEPEQYF.

This clone came up many times. V and J are TRBV18 and TRBJ2-5, with D perhaps TRBD1 (5 bases). There are 14 residues in the CDR3. Germline CDR1 is KGHSH and CDR2 is LQKENI. Trimming took 6 bases from V and 0 from J, leaving 11 bases between them. CDR3 amino acids: CASSLGHYQETQYF. The DNA for the CDR3 is TGTGCCAGCTCGCTCGGACATTACCAAGAGACCCAGTACTTC.

This clone is labeled as medium-sized. The rearrangement joins TRBV28 to TRBJ1-6; D unresolved. The V and J ends lost 6 bases and 9 bases respectively, with 15 bases between them. The CDR3 extends over 14 amino acids. Germline CDR1 MDHEN, CDR2 SYDVKM. CDR3 residues: CASSFVRGTSPLHF. CDR3 DNA sequence: TGTGCCAGCAGCTTTGTCCGGGGTACTTCACCCCTCCACTTT.

This clone was counted a few times. V usage is TRBV7-3 and J usage is TRBJ2-2; D not certain. Per germline, CDR1 SGHTA and CDR2 FQGTGA. V was clipped by 5 bases and J by 6 bases, with 7 bases between them. The CDR3 has 12 amino acids. The chain's CDR3 is CASSRDAGELFF. The DNA for the CDR3 is TGTGCCAGCAGCCGAGACGCCGGGGAGCTGTTTTTT. Supplemented by reference TRBV7-3 and TRBJ2-2, the full variable domain reads GAGVSQTPSNKVTEKGKYVELRCDPISGHTALYWYRQSLGQGPEFLIYFQGTGAADDSGLPNDRFFAVRPEGSVSTLKIQRTERGDSAVYLCASSRDAGELFFGEGSRLTVL.

The chain recombines TRBV20-1 with TRBJ1-1; D remains ambiguous. Trimming removed 3 bases at V and 3 bases at J, with 14 bases between. Germline CDR1 and CDR2: DFQATT and SNEGSKA (reference sequence). The CDR3 spans 14 residues. In nucleotides, the CDR3 is TGCAGTGCTAGCGGGGTTTCTCGGGACACTGAAGCTTTCTTT. It is translated as CSASGVSRDTEAFF.

J is TRBJ2-7 and V is TRBV4-3; the D gene is possibly TRBD2 (6 bases). This CDR3 is built from 13 residues. V lost 0 bases, J lost 9 bases, and 12 bases lay in between. CDR1 and CDR2 (germline): LGHNA, YSLEER. The CDR3 is CASSQEGGVGQYF. The CDR3 coding sequence is TGCGCCAGCAGCCAAGAAGGCGGGGTTGGGCAGTACTTC.

This clone was counted many times. An end of the junction does not agree with germline; a read error may underlie this. The same CDR3 can be traced to other DNA sequences in this sample. The chain's CDR3 is CATSLTGASYNEQFF. The CDR3 nucleotides are TGTGCTACCAGTTTAACGGGGGCCTCCTACAATGAGCAGTTCTTC. The chain employs TRBV24-1 and TRBJ2-1, with D possibly being TRBD1 or TRBD2 (6 bases each). From germline, CDR1 is KGHDR and CDR2 SFDVKD. The CDR3 is 15 amino acids.

Regarding this clone: One end of the junction fails to match germline, which may point to a read error. The V call is TRBV6-1, the J call TRBJ2-2, with TRBD1 matching 8 bases. Germline CDR1 reads MNHNS; CDR2 reads SASEGT. This CDR3 region has 12 residues. The CDR3 coding sequence is TGTTCCAGCAGCAACAGGGGGTGGGAGCCGTTTTTT. This encodes CSSSNRGWEPFF.

By sample fraction, this clone is medium-sized (0.01 to 0.1%). This CDR3 reads CASSLDDLLYEQYF. For the CDR3, the DNA is TGTGCCAGCAGCCTAGACGACCTCCTCTACGAGCAGTACTTC. The chain has TRBV7-8 and TRBJ2-7; D is ambiguous. The germline V gene encodes CDR1 SGHVS and CDR2 FQNEAQ. Trimming took 5 bases from V and 3 from J, leaving 14 bases between them. This CDR3 contains 14 residues.

This clone appeared once. The J gene is TRBJ1-2, the V gene TRBV11-2, with unresolved D. Germline V gene sequence: CDR1 SGHAT, CDR2 FQNNGV. The ends were cut back, 3 bases at V and 0 bases at J, with 8 bases in the middle. There are 14 residues in the CDR3. CDR3 protein: CASSLTPANYGYTF. CDR3 nucleotide sequence: TGTGCCAGCAGCTTGACCCCAGCTAACTATGGCTACACCTTC.

The chain has TRBV7-9 and TRBJ1-2, with TRBD1 matching 9 bases. Germline CDR1 is SEHNR and CDR2 is FQNEAQ (reference sequence). CDR3 length: 13 residues. Germline trimming cut 5 bases from V and 10 bases from J; bases unmatched to any gene: 8. CDR3 coding DNA: TGTGCCAGCAGCAAACAGGGGGCGCGGTTCTACACCTTC. It encodes CASSKQGARFYTF.

This clone came up many times. The chain is built from TRBV19 and TRBJ1-5; 9 positions agree with TRBD1. Trimming at V came to 5 bases and at J to 1 base, leaving 6 bases not matched to a gene. The CDR3 has 16 residues. Germline V gene data show CDR1 as LNHDA and CDR2 as SQIVND (reference sequence). In DNA, the CDR3 is TGTGCCAGTAGTCGCCCCGGGACAGGGAGCAATCAGCCCCAGCATTTT. Amino acid sequence: CASSRPGTGSNQPQHF.

This clone was found once. The V call is TRBV6-1, the J call TRBJ2-6, with D possibly matching TRBD1 (6 bases). V was pared by 11 bases and J by 10 bases, with 12 bases between. Germline V CDR1 and CDR2: MNHNS, SASEGT. This CDR3 spans 11 amino acids. The CDR3 DNA reads as TGTGCCGGGGGCGCGGCGAACGTCCTGACTTTC. Its protein is CAGGAANVLTF.

This clone was observed once. The rearrangement joins TRBV5-6 to TRBJ2-5, with 7 bases lining up with TRBD1. V trimming: 4 bases; J trimming: 1 base; junction bases outside the gene matches: 4. Germline V lookup: CDR1 SGHDT, CDR2 YYEEEE. CDR3 length: 14 residues. The DNA of the CDR3 is TGTGCCAGCAGCCGTTCAGGGGGCCAAGAGACCCAGTACTTC. It specifies CASSRSGGQETQYF.

The rearrangement links TRBV30 to TRBJ1-2; D might be TRBD1 (5 bases). The V end lost 2 bases, the J end lost 7 bases, and 8 bases lay between the germline ends. Germline CDR1 is GTSNPN and CDR2 is SVGIG (reference sequence). CDR3 length: 11 amino acids. CDR3 sequence: CAWSSGSGYTF. The CDR3 nucleotides are TGTGCCTGGAGTTCAGGGAGTGGCTACACCTTC. The whole variable domain, remainder taken from reference TRBV30 and TRBJ1-2, is SQTIHQWPATLVQPVGSPLSLECTVEGTSNPNLYWYRQAAGRGLQLLFYSVGIGQISSEVPQNLSASRPQDRQFILSSKKLLLSDSGFYLCAWSSGSGYTFGSGTRLTVV.

This clone was seen a single time. This CDR3 reads CSARDPSASLSGGETQYF. CDR3 sequence (DNA): TGCAGTGCTAGAGATCCTTCAGCATCGTTGTCTGGGGGTGAGACCCAGTACTTC. V and J are TRBV20-1 and TRBJ2-5; possibly TRBD1 or TRBD2 for D (5 bases each). Trimming left V 0 bases short and J 5 bases short, with 25 bases between. This CDR3 has 18 residues. CDR1 is DFQATT and CDR2 is SNEGSKA in the germline V gene (reference sequence).

This clone has only one observation. The chain employs TRBV7-3 and TRBJ2-1; tentatively, D is TRBD1 (6 bases). The germline V and J ends were trimmed by 5 bases and 7 bases, with 12 bases remaining between them. This CDR3 contains 13 residues. Looked up from germline, CDR1 is SGHTA and CDR2 is FQGTGA. In DNA, the CDR3 is TGTGCCAGCAGCCCTGGACAGATGAATGAGCAGTTCTTC. This translates into CASSPGQMNEQFF.

This clone has just a few counts. Compared with germline, one end of the junction differs, possibly owing to a read error. The chain employs TRBV19 and TRBJ1-1, with unresolved D. The CDR3 is made up of 14 amino acids. CDR1 and CDR2 from the germline V gene are LNHDA and SQIVND (reference sequence). This chain's CDR3 is CASSIKTAHTKASF. Written as DNA, the CDR3 is TGTGCCAGTAGTATAAAGACCGCCCACACTAAAGCTTCCTTT.

The chain joins TRBV11-2 to TRBJ2-1, with TRBD1 matching over 10 bases. The CDR3 contains 15 residues. V was pared by 3 bases and J by 2 bases, with 1 base of the junction left unmatched. Germline-derived CDR1 and CDR2 are SGHAT and FQNNGV. The CDR3 loop is CASSLGTGAYNEQFF. CDR3 coding DNA: TGTGCCAGCAGCTTGGGGACAGGGGCCTACAATGAGCAGTTCTTC.

This clone rates as medium-sized. DNA for the CDR3: TGCAGTGCTAGAGATTTCAGGGCAAGGGATCAGCCCCAGCATTTT. Translating it yields CSARDFRARDQPQHF. The V call is TRBV20-1, the J call TRBJ1-5; D possibly corresponds to TRBD1 (5 bases). Between the trimmed V and J ends, which lost 0 bases and 5 bases, there was a span of 14 bases. Germline lookup yields CDR1 DFQATT and CDR2 SNEGSKA (reference sequence). CDR3 length: 15 residues.

This clone was seen ten or more times. The chain employs TRBV27 and TRBJ2-1, with TRBD1 matching 7 bases. The CDR3 has 17 residues. The V gene's germline CDR1 is MNHEY and CDR2 SMNVEV (reference sequence). Trimming at V came to 0 bases and at J to 0 bases, leaving 5 bases not matched to a gene. CDR3 bases: TGTGCCAGCAGTTTATCGGGCAGGGGGTTCTCCTACAATGAGCAGTTCTTC. Encoded protein: CASSLSGRGFSYNEQFF.

By frequency in the sample, this clone is medium-sized (0.01 to 0.1%). This chain connects TRBV4-3 to TRBJ2-1, with D perhaps matching TRBD2 (7 bases). CDR3 length: 16 amino acids. CDR1 and CDR2 from the germline V gene are LGHNA and YSLEER. The ends were cut back, 0 bases at V and 10 bases at J, with 19 bases in the middle. The CDR3 sequence is CASSQEGGKGGTEQFF. For the CDR3, the DNA is TGCGCCAGCAGCCAAGAGGGGGGTAAGGGGGGGACCGAGCAGTTCTTC.

This clone was seen at least ten times. J is TRBJ1-5 and V is TRBV7-9, with D unclear. Germline-derived CDR1 and CDR2 are SEHNR and FQNEAQ (reference sequence). The CDR3 sequence is 13 residues long. V was cut by 0 bases and J by 5 bases, with 5 bases left in between. The CDR3 sequence is CASSLARDQPQHF. The CDR3 DNA follows: TGTGCCAGCAGCTTAGCACGGGATCAGCCCCAGCATTTT.